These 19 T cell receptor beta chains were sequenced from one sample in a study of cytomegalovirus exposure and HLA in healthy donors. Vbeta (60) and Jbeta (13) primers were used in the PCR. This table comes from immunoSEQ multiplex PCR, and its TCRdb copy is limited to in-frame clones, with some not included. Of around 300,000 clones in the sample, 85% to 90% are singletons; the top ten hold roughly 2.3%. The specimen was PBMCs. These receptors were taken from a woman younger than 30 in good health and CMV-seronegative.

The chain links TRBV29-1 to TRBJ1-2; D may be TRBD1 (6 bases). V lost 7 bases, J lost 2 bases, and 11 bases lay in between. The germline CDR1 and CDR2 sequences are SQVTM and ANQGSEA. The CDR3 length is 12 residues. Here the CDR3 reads CSGRDNNYGYTF. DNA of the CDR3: TGCAGCGGACGGGACAACAACTATGGCTACACCTTC. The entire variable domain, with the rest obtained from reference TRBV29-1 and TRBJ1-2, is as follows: SAVISQKPSRDICQRGTSLTIQCQVDSQVTMMFWYRQQPGQSLTLIATANQGSEATYESGFVIDKFPISRPNLTFSTLTVSNMSPEDSSIYLCSGRDNNYGYTFGSGTRLTVV.

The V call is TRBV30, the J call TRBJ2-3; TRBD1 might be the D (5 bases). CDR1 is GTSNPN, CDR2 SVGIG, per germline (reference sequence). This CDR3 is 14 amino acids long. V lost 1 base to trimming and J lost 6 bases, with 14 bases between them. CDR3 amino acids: CAWSGVGPGDTQYF. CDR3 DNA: TGTGCCTGGAGTGGGGTTGGCCCAGGGGATACGCAGTATTTT.

This CDR3 reads CARPGGGAGRAYNEQFF. DNA for the CDR3: TGTGCCAGACCGGGGGGAGGAGCGGGGAGGGCCTACAATGAGCAGTTCTTC. This chain links TRBV9 with TRBJ2-1; 7 nucleotides align to TRBD2. The CDR3 is 17 residues long. Trimming at V came to 8 bases and at J to 2 bases, leaving 16 bases not matched to a gene. In germline, CDR1 is SGDLS, CDR2 YYNGEE.

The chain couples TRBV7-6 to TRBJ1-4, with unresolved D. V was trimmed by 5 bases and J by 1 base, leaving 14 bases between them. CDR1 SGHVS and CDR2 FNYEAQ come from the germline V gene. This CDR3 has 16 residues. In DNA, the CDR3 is TGTGCCAGCAGCCTAAGTCCTACGGGAACTAATGAAAAACTGTTTTTT. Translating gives CASSLSPTGTNEKLFF.

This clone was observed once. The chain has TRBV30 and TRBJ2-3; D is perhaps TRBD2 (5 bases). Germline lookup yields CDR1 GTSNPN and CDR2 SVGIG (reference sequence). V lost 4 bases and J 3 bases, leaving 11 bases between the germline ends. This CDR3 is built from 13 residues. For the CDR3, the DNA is TGTGCCTGGACCAGAGGGCCTACAGATACGCAGTATTTT. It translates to CAWTRGPTDTQYF.

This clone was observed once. CDR3 protein: CAWSGAVSNQPQHF. Written as DNA, the CDR3 is TGTGCCTGGAGTGGGGCAGTTAGCAATCAGCCCCAGCATTTT. The chain couples TRBV30 to TRBJ1-5; unclear D gene. The V end was cut by 1 base, the J end by 0 bases, with 7 bases between. The CDR3 sequence is 14 residues long. Germline lookup yields CDR1 GTSNPN and CDR2 SVGIG (reference sequence).

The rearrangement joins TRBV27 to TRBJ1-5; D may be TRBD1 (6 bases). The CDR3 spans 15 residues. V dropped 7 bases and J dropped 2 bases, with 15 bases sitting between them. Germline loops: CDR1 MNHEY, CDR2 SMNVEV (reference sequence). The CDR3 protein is CASNPGAPGNQPQHF. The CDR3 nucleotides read TGTGCCAGCAACCCAGGGGCGCCCGGCAATCAGCCCCAGCATTTT.

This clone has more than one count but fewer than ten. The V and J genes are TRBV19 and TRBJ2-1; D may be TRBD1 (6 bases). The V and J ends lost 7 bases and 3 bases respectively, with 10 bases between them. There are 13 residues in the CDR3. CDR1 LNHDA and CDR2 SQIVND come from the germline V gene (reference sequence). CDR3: CASNDRYYNEQFF. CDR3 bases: TGTGCCAGTAATGACAGGTACTACAATGAGCAGTTCTTC.

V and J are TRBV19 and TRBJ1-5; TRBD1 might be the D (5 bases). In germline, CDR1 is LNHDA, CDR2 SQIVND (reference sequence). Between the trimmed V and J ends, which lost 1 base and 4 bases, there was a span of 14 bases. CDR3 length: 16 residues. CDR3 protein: CASSIGVQGGNQPQHF. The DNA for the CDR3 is TGTGCCAGTAGTATAGGGGTGCAGGGAGGTAATCAGCCCCAGCATTTT.

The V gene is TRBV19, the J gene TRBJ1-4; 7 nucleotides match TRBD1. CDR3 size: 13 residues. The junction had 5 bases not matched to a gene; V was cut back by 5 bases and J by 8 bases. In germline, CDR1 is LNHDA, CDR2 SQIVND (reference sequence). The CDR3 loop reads CASSPGGLEKLFF. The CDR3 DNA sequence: TGTGCCAGTAGTCCAGGGGGACTGGAAAAACTGTTTTTT.

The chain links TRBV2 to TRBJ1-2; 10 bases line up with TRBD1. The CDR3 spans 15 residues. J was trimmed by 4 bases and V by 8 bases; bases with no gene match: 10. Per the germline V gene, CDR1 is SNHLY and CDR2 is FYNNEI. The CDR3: CASGGPTGGIYGYTF. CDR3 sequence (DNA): TGTGCCAGCGGGGGGCCGACAGGGGGCATCTATGGCTACACCTTC.

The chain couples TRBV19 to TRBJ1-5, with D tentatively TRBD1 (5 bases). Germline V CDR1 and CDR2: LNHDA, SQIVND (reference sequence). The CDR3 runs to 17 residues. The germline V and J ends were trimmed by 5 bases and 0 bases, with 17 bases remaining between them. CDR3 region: CASSLPGPGDSNQPQHF. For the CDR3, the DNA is TGTGCCAGTAGTTTACCGGGTCCGGGGGATAGCAATCAGCCCCAGCATTTT.

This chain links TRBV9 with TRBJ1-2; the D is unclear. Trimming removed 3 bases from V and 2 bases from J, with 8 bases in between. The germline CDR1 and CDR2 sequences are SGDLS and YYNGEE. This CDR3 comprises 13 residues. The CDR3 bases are TGTGCCAGCAGCGGACACGTAAACTATGGCTACACCTTC. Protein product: CASSGHVNYGYTF.

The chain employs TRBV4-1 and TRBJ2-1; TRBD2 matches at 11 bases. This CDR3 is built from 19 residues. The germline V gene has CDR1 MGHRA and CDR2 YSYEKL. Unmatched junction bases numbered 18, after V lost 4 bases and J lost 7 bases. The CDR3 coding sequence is TGCGCCAGCAGCCCCTACCCAGGAGTAGCGGGGGGGCCTTTAAATGAGCAGTTCTTC. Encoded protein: CASSPYPGVAGGPLNEQFF.

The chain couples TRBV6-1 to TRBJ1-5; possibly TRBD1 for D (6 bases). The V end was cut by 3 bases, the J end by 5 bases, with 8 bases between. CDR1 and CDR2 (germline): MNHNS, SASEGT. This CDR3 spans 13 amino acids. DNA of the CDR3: TGTGCCAGCAGTGACGGGGGGCATCAGCCCCAGCATTTT. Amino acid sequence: CASSDGGHQPQHF.

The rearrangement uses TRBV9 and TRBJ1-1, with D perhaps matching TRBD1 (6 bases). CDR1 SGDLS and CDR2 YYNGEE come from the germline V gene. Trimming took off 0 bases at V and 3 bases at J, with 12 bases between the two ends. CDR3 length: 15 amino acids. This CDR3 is CASSVGWDMHTEAFF. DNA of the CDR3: TGTGCCAGCAGCGTAGGGTGGGACATGCACACTGAAGCTTTCTTT.

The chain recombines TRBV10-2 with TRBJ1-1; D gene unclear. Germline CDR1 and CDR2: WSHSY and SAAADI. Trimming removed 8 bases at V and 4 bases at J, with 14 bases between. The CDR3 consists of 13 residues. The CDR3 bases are TGCGCCAGCGTCCCATCCGGCGGCACTGAAGCTTTCTTT. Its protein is CASVPSGGTEAFF.

CDR3 residues: CASSFGWAGDGEAFF. CDR3 DNA: TGTGCCAGCAGCTTTGGGTGGGCAGGGGATGGTGAAGCTTTCTTT. The chain couples TRBV7-9 to TRBJ1-1; TRBD1 is a possible D gene (6 bases). V lost 3 bases and J lost 7, with 18 bases in between. CDR3 length: 15 amino acids. Germline CDR1 and CDR2: SEHNR and FQNEAQ (reference sequence).

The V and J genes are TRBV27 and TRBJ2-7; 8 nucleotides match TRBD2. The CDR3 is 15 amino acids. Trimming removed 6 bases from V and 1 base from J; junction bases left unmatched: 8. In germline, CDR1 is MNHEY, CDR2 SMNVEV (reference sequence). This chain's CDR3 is CASSGGGLISYEQYF. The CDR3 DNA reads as TGTGCCAGCAGCGGCGGGGGGCTCATTTCCTACGAGCAGTACTTC.